This entry describes one T cell receptor beta chain. The table came from immunoSEQ multiplex PCR; TCRdb's copy has only in-frame clones and leaves some out. This sample yields about 530,000 clones, of which 70% to 90% are seen a single time; roughly 8% belongs to the top ten. The data were obtained in a study of blood T cell repertoires in COVID-19. Overall study: The United States, Italy and Spain provided the acute and convalescent COVID-19 samples.

V lost 10 bases to trimming and J lost 5 bases; unmatched junction nucleotides: 14. This CDR3 has 15 amino acids. From germline, CDR1 is MNHEY and CDR2 SVGAGI. The sequenced sample was peripheral blood. The clonotype comes from a woman in her forties or fifties with COVID-19, enrolled during active disease. The chain combines TRBV6-5 with TRBJ1-5; 7 bases agree with TRBD1. The CDR3 sequence is CATISGQATHQPQHF. Written as DNA, the CDR3 is TGTGCCACCATTTCAGGACAGGCGACCCATCAGCCCCAGCATTTT.